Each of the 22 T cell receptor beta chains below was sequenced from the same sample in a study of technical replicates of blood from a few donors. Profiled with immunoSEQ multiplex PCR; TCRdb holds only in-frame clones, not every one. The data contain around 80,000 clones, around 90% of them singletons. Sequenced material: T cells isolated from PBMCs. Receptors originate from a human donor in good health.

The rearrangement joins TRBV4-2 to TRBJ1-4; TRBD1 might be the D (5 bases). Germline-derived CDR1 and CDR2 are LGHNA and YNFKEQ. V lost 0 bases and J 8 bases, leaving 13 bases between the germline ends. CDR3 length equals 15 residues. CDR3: CASSQDSQGAEKLFF. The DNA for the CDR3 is TGTGCCAGCAGCCAAGATTCGCAGGGTGCCGAAAAACTGTTTTTT.

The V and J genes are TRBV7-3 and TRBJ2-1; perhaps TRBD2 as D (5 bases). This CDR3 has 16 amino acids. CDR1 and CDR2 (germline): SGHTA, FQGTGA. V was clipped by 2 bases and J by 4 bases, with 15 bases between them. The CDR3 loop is CASSLSRTYDYNEQFF. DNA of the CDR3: TGTGCCAGCAGCTTATCTAGGACTTATGATTACAATGAGCAGTTCTTC.

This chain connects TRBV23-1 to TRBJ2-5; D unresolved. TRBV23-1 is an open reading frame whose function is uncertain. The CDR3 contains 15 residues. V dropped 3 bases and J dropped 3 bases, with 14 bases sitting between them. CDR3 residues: CASSQAPESEETQYF. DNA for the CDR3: TGCGCCAGCAGTCAGGCTCCCGAGAGCGAAGAGACCCAGTACTTC.

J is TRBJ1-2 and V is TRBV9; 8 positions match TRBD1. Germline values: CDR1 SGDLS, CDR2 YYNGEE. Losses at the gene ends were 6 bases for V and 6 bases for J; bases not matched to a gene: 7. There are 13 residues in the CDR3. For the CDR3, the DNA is TGTGCCAGCAACAACAGGGGGACCGATGGCTACACCTTC. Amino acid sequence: CASNNRGTDGYTF.

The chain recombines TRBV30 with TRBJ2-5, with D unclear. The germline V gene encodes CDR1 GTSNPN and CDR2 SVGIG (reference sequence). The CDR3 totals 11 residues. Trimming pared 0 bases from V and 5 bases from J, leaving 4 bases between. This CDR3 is CAWSVLETQYF. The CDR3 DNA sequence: TGTGCCTGGAGTGTACTGGAGACCCAGTACTTC.

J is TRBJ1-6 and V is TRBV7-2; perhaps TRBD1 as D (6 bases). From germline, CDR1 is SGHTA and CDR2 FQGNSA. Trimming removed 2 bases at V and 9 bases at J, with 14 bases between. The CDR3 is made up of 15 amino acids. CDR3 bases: TGTGCCAGCAGCTTATCTCGGGGCAGGGGTTCACCCCTCCACTTT. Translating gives CASSLSRGRGSPLHF.

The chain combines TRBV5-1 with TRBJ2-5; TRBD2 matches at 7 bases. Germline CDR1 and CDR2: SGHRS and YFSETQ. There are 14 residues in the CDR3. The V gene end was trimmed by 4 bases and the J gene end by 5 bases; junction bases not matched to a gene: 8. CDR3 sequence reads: CASSPRTSMETQYF. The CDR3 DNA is TGCGCCAGCAGCCCTAGGACTAGTATGGAGACCCAGTACTTC. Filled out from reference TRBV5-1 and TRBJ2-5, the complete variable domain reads KAGVTQTPRYLIKTRGQQVTLSCSPISGHRSVSWYQQTPGQGLQFLFEYFSETQRNKGNFPGRFSGRQFSNSRSEMNVSTLELGDSALYLCASSPRTSMETQYFGPGTRLLVL.

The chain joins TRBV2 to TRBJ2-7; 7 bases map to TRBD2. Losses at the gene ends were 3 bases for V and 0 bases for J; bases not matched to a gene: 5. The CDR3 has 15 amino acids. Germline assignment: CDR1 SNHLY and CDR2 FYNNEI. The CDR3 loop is CASSEGGGSSYEQYF. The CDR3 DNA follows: TGTGCCAGCAGTGAGGGCGGGGGTAGCTCCTACGAGCAGTACTTC.

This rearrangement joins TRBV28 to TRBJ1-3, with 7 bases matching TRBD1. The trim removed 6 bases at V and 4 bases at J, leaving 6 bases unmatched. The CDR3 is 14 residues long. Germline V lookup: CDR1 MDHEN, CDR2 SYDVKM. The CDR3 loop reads CASSGPGQGNTIYF. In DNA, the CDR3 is TGTGCCAGCAGCGGACCGGGACAGGGAAACACCATATATTTT.

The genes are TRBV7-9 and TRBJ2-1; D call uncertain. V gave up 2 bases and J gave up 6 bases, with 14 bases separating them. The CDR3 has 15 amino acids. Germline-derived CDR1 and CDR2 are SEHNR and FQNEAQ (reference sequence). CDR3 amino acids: CASSLTNTAGNEQFF. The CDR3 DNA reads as TGTGCCAGCAGCTTAACGAATACAGCTGGCAATGAGCAGTTCTTC.

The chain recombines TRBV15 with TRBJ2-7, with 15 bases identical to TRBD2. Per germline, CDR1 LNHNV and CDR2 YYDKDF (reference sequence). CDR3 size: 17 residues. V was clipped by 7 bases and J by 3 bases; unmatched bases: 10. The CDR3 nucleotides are TGTGCCACCATTACCACCCCGGGACTAGCGGGGGGCTACGAGCAGTACTTC. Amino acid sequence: CATITTPGLAGGYEQYF.

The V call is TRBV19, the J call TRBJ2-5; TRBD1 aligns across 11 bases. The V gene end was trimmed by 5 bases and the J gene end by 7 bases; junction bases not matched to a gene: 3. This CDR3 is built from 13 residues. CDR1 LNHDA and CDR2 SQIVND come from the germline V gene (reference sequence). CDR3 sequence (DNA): TGTGCCAGTAGTCCCGGGACAGGGGGGACCCAGTACTTC. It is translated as CASSPGTGGTQYF.

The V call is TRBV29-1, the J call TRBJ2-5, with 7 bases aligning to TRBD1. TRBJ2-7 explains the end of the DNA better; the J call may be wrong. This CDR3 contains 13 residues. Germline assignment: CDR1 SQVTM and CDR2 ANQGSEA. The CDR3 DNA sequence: TGCAGCGTCTCGGGACAGTTCTCCTACGAGCAGTACTTC. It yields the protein CSVSGQFSYEQYF.

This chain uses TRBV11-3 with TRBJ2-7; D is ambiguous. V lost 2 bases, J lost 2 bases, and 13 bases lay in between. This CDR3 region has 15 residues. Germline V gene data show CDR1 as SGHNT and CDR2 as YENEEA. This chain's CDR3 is CASSLSWAPTYEQYF. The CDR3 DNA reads TGTGCCAGCAGCTTAAGCTGGGCTCCTACCTACGAGCAGTACTTC.

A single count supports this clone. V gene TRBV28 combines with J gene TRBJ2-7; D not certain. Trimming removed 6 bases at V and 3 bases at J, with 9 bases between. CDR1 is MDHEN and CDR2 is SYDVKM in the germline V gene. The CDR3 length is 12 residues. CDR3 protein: CASSPRFYEQYF. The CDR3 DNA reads TGTGCCAGCAGCCCTAGGTTCTACGAGCAGTACTTC.

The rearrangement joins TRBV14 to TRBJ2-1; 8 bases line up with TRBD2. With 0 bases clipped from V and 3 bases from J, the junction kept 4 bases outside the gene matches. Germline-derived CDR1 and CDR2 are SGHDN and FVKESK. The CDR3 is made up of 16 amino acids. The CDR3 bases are TGTGCCAGCAGCCAAGATCTCGGGGGGGTCTACAATGAGCAGTTCTTC. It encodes CASSQDLGGVYNEQFF.

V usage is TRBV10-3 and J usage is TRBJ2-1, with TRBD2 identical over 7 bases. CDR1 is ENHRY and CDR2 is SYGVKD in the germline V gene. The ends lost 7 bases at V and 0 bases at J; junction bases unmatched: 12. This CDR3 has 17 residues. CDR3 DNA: TGTGCCATCATTTGGCGAGCGGGGCTGAGCTCCTACAATGAGCAGTTCTTC. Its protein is CAIIWRAGLSSYNEQFF.

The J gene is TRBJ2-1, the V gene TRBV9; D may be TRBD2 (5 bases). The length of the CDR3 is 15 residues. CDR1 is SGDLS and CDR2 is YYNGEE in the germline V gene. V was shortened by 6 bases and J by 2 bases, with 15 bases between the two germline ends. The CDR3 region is CASTPTRRPYNEQFF. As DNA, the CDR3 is TGTGCCAGCACCCCGACCCGGAGGCCCTACAATGAGCAGTTCTTC.

The CDR3 loop reads CASSPGTLLQETQYF. The CDR3 DNA follows: TGTGCCAGCAGCCCCGGGACTCTTCTCCAAGAGACCCAGTACTTC. The chain has TRBV5-8 and TRBJ2-5, with D possibly being TRBD2 (6 bases). The CDR3 is made up of 15 amino acids. Germline V gene sequence: CDR1 SGHTS, CDR2 YDEGEE. V was trimmed by 4 bases and J by 1 base, leaving 14 bases between them.

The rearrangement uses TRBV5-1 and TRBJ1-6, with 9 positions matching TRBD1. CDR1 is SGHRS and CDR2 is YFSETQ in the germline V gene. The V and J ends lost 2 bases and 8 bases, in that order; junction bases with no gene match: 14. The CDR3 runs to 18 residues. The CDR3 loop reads CASSFVTQGQGGDSPLHF. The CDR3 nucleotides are TGCGCCAGCAGCTTTGTGACGCAGGGACAGGGTGGGGATTCACCCCTCCACTTT.

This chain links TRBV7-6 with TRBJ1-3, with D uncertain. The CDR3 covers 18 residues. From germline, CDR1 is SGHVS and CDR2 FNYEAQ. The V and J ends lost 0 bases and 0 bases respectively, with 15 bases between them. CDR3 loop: CASSLALGVGTSGNTIYF. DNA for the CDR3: TGTGCCAGCAGCTTAGCGCTCGGGGTCGGTACCTCTGGAAACACCATATATTTT.

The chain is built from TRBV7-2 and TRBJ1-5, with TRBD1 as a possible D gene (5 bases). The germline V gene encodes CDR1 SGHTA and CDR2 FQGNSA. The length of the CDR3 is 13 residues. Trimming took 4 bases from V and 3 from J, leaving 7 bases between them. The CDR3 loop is CASSSQDNQPQHF. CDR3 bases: TGTGCCAGCAGCTCACAGGACAATCAGCCCCAGCATTTT.